The 28 T cell receptor beta chains below all came from one sample that was sequenced in a study of blood T cell repertoires in COVID-19. Generated by immunoSEQ multiplex PCR, the TCRdb table keeps only in-frame clones and is missing some. The table has around 260,000 clones, around 83% seen once; the top ten hold about 4%. The sequenced material came from peripheral blood. Receptors were obtained from a man between 18 and 29 years old with active or convalescent COVID-19.

The table lists this clone with a few counts. V is TRBV2 and J is TRBJ2-1, with 7 bases fitting TRBD2. The CDR3 is made up of 16 amino acids. V dropped 3 bases and J dropped 4; count of bases not matched to a gene: 9. The germline CDR1 and CDR2 sequences are SNHLY and FYNNEI. DNA of the CDR3: TGTGCCAGCAGTGACCTCGTCCTAGCGGAATACAATGAGCAGTTCTTC. Translating it yields CASSDLVLAEYNEQFF. Combining the CDR3 with reference TRBV2 and TRBJ2-1 gives the whole variable domain EPEVTQTPSHQVTQMGQEVILRCVPISNHLYFYWYRQILGQKVEFLVSFYNNEISEKSEIFDDQFSVERPDGSNFTLKIRSTKLEDSAMYFCASSDLVLAEYNEQFFGPGTRLTVL.

The rearrangement uses TRBV28 and TRBJ1-2; a weak D match, TRBD1 (6 bases). CDR1 and CDR2 (germline): MDHEN, SYDVKM. V was cut by 4 bases and J by 5 bases, with 17 bases left in between. The CDR3 sequence is 15 residues long. CDR3 protein: CASSSVARGWYGYTF. The DNA of the CDR3 is TGTGCCAGCAGTTCCGTCGCCAGGGGATGGTATGGCTACACCTTC.

V gene TRBV28 combines with J gene TRBJ2-5, with 13 bases matching TRBD2. Looked up from germline, CDR1 is MDHEN and CDR2 is SYDVKM. The CDR3 covers 18 residues. V was pared by 3 bases and J by 0 bases, with 7 bases of the junction left unmatched. The CDR3 loop reads CASSFGGTSGAYQETQYF. The CDR3 bases are TGTGCCAGCAGTTTTGGGGGGACTAGCGGGGCGTACCAAGAGACCCAGTACTTC.

The chain has TRBV12-3 or TRBV12-4 and TRBJ1-5; no clear D. The CDR3 totals 13 residues. The V end lost 7 bases, the J end lost 5 bases, and 12 bases lay between the germline ends. CDR3 in amino acids: CASNFSPDQPQHF. The DNA of the CDR3 is TGTGCCAGCAACTTCTCGCCCGATCAGCCCCAGCATTTT.

This chain uses TRBV3-1 (or the pseudogene TRBV3-2) with TRBJ1-2; D is unclear. The length of the CDR3 is 14 residues. V dropped 2 bases and J dropped 7 bases, with 14 bases sitting between them. Germline V gene data show CDR1 as LGHDT and CDR2 as YNNKEL (reference sequence). As DNA, the CDR3 is TGTGCCAGCAGCCAAAGCGGAGGGTTTGGTGGCTACACCTTC. Protein: CASSQSGGFGGYTF.

The chain has TRBV5-1 and TRBJ2-1; possibly TRBD2 for D (7 bases). The V end lost 4 bases, the J end lost 6 bases, and 20 bases lay between the germline ends. Germline V gene sequence: CDR1 SGHRS, CDR2 YFSETQ. The CDR3 has 16 residues. For the CDR3, the DNA is TGCGCCAGCAGCCCCATCGCGGGGGCAACTTCCAATGAGCAGTTCTTC. It encodes CASSPIAGATSNEQFF.

This chain joins TRBV7-8 and TRBJ2-1, with TRBD1 matching over 9 bases. Germline lookup yields CDR1 SGHVS and CDR2 FQNEAQ. The length of the CDR3 is 16 residues. V lost 5 bases, J lost 8 bases, and 13 bases stayed unmatched. The CDR3 protein is CASSRVRDRVSHEQFF. CDR3 sequence (DNA): TGTGCCAGCAGCCGGGTCCGGGACAGGGTAAGCCATGAGCAGTTCTTC.

The rearrangement joins TRBV5-4 to TRBJ2-2; TRBD1 matches at 8 bases. CDR1 is SGHNT, CDR2 YYREEE, per germline (reference sequence). There are 15 residues in the CDR3. The trim removed 4 bases at V and 3 bases at J, leaving 5 bases unmatched. CDR3 residues: CASSIGQGYTGELFF. CDR3 coding DNA: TGTGCCAGCAGCATTGGACAGGGCTACACCGGGGAGCTGTTTTTT.

The V call is TRBV9, the J call TRBJ2-2; TRBD2 might be the D (7 bases). V was shortened by 0 bases and J by 9 bases, with 12 bases between the two germline ends. The germline V gene has CDR1 SGDLS and CDR2 YYNGEE. This CDR3 contains 14 residues. CDR3 coding DNA: TGTGCCAGCAGCGTAGGGGGGGGACACCGGGAGCTGTTTTTT. Its translation: CASSVGGGHRELFF.

V gene TRBV5-1 combines with J gene TRBJ2-2, with D uncertain. V was clipped by 0 bases and J by 6 bases, with 15 bases between them. CDR1 and CDR2 (germline): SGHRS, YFSETQ. This CDR3 contains 16 residues. For the CDR3, the DNA is TGCGCCAGCAGCTTGGCCGGCGTTCGTGAGGCCGGGGAGCTGTTTTTT. Its protein product is CASSLAGVREAGELFF.

The chain carries TRBV19 and TRBJ2-7; TRBD2 aligns across 7 bases. V dropped 6 bases and J dropped 0; count of bases not matched to a gene: 17. The CDR3 is made up of 18 amino acids. Germline-derived CDR1 and CDR2 are LNHDA and SQIVND (reference sequence). The CDR3 spells CASRGGQLGAGDSYEQYF. Written as DNA, the CDR3 is TGTGCCAGTAGGGGCGGGCAACTCGGCGCGGGGGACTCCTACGAGCAGTACTTC.

V gene TRBV6-2 or TRBV6-3 combines with J gene TRBJ2-6; D possibly corresponds to TRBD1 (6 bases). CDR1 is MNHEY and CDR2 is SVGEGT in the germline V gene. CDR3 length: 17 amino acids. V lost 6 bases, J lost 0 bases, and 15 bases lay in between. This chain's CDR3 is CASSPPTGISGANVLTF. CDR3 in DNA: TGTGCCAGCAGCCCCCCAACAGGGATCTCTGGGGCCAACGTCCTGACTTTC.

On this clone: The sample has other DNA sequences that encode this CDR3 too. The chain recombines TRBV7-3 with TRBJ2-1, with 9 bases matching TRBD1. The CDR3 is 15 residues long. J gave up 0 bases and V 4 bases, and 1 base lay outside the gene matches. The V gene's germline CDR1 is SGHTA and CDR2 FQGTGA. DNA of the CDR3: TGTGCCAGCAGCTCGGGACAGGGCTCCTACAATGAGCAGTTCTTC. It specifies CASSSGQGSYNEQFF. The variable domain in full, with the rest retrieved from reference TRBV7-3 and TRBJ2-1, is GAGVSQTPSNKVTEKGKYVELRCDPISGHTALYWYRQSLGQGPEFLIYFQGTGAADDSGLPNDRFFAVRPEGSVSTLKIQRTERGDSAVYLCASSSGQGSYNEQFFGPGTRLTVL.

The chain joins TRBV9 to TRBJ1-4, with a possible D match to TRBD1 (5 bases). This CDR3 region has 15 residues. Per germline, CDR1 SGDLS and CDR2 YYNGEE. Trimming took off 0 bases at V and 4 bases at J, with 10 bases between the two ends. CDR3 sequence (DNA): TGTGCCAGCAGCGTAGCGGGCGGGGGTAATGAAAAACTGTTTTTT. Residues: CASSVAGGGNEKLFF.

This chain uses TRBV5-1 with TRBJ2-5; a possible D gene is TRBD2 (7 bases). V was trimmed by 3 bases and J by 1 base, leaving 16 bases between them. Germline V lookup: CDR1 SGHRS, CDR2 YFSETQ. The CDR3 consists of 16 residues. CDR3 bases: TGCGCCAGCAGCTCGACCCCGCGGGGGCCCCAAGAGACCCAGTACTTC. It specifies CASSSTPRGPQETQYF.

This chain connects TRBV4-1 to TRBJ1-1; maybe TRBD1 (5 bases). V lost 3 bases and J lost 4, with 9 bases in between. The CDR3 totals 13 residues. Germline V gives CDR1 MGHRA, CDR2 YSYEKL. CDR3 in DNA: TGCGCCAGCAGCCAGGGGGGGTTCACTGAAGCTTTCTTT. Its protein product is CASSQGGFTEAFF.

The V gene is TRBV4-1, the J gene TRBJ2-3; 10 bases map to TRBD2. The V and J ends lost 1 base and 4 bases, in that order; junction bases with no gene match: 8. Germline lookup yields CDR1 MGHRA and CDR2 YSYEKL. The CDR3 extends over 17 amino acids. DNA of the CDR3: TGCGCCAGCAGCCAAGCCCCTAGCGGGAGAGTAGCAGATACGCAGTATTTT. Translating gives CASSQAPSGRVADTQYF.

V gene TRBV9 combines with J gene TRBJ1-1, with 8 bases identical to TRBD1. The CDR3 consists of 14 residues. Unmatched junction bases numbered 3, after V lost 0 bases and J lost 5 bases. Germline CDR1 SGDLS, CDR2 YYNGEE. In nucleotides, the CDR3 is TGTGCCAGCAGCGTAGGACAGGGGTGGACTGAAGCTTTCTTT. Amino acids: CASSVGQGWTEAFF. Filled out from reference TRBV9 and TRBJ1-1, the complete variable domain reads DSGVTQTPKHLITATGQRVTLRCSPRSGDLSVYWYQQSLDQGLQFLIQYYNGEERAKGNILERFSAQQFPDLHSELNLSSLELGDSALYFCASSVGQGWTEAFFGQGTRLTVV.

The chain is built from TRBV5-1 and TRBJ2-3, with 11 bases fitting TRBD1. This CDR3 spans 16 amino acids. Germline V CDR1 and CDR2: SGHRS, YFSETQ. Trimming cost V 4 bases and J 5 bases; bases outside gene matches: 9. The CDR3 DNA sequence: TGCGCCAGCAGCCAAAGAAGCGGGACAGGGGGAGATACGCAGTATTTT. Its protein product is CASSQRSGTGGDTQYF. Together with reference TRBV5-1 and TRBJ2-3, the CDR3 gives the full variable domain: KAGVTQTPRYLIKTRGQQVTLSCSPISGHRSVSWYQQTPGQGLQFLFEYFSETQRNKGNFPGRFSGRQFSNSRSEMNVSTLELGDSALYLCASSQRSGTGGDTQYFGPGTRLTVL.

This chain links TRBV18 with TRBJ2-2; D is perhaps TRBD1 (5 bases). The CDR3 has 20 amino acids. Germline CDR1 is KGHSH and CDR2 is LQKENI. The ends were cut back, 1 base at V and 1 base at J, with 22 bases in the middle. The CDR3 DNA sequence: TGTGCCAGCTCACCACAGACTCTACTAAGGCAGGGCCTGAACACCGGGGAGCTGTTTTTT. This gives the protein CASSPQTLLRQGLNTGELFF.

This clone has only one observation. V is TRBV2 and J is TRBJ2-5; 10 bases agree with TRBD2. The CDR3 runs 14 residues. Germline CDR1 is SNHLY and CDR2 is FYNNEI. Trimming removed 4 bases from V and 4 bases from J; junction bases left unmatched: 3. DNA of the CDR3: TGTGCCAGCAGTGGAGCGGGGGGGCTAGAGACCCAGTACTTC. It translates to CASSGAGGLETQYF. The full variable domain, with the rest looked up from reference TRBV2 and TRBJ2-5, is EPEVTQTPSHQVTQMGQEVILRCVPISNHLYFYWYRQILGQKVEFLVSFYNNEISEKSEIFDDQFSVERPDGSNFTLKIRSTKLEDSAMYFCASSGAGGLETQYFGPGTRLLVL.

As for this clone: Within the sample, other DNA sequences also encode this same CDR3. The chain recombines TRBV19 with TRBJ1-5; D perhaps matches TRBD1 (5 bases). CDR1 is LNHDA, CDR2 SQIVND, per germline (reference sequence). V gave up 3 bases and J gave up 7 bases, with 13 bases separating them. The CDR3 is 14 residues long. The CDR3: CASSIGGVGQPQHF. Written as DNA, the CDR3 is TGTGCCAGTAGTATCGGGGGGGTCGGCCAGCCCCAGCATTTT.

The chain has TRBV5-4 and TRBJ1-4; D is possibly TRBD1 (6 bases). The CDR3 is 15 amino acids. V gave up 1 base and J gave up 3 bases, with 10 bases separating them. The V gene's germline CDR1 is SGHNT and CDR2 YYREEE (reference sequence). The CDR3 nucleotides are TGTGCCAGCAGCTTGATAGGGGGGGCTAATGAAAAACTGTTTTTT. Translated, it gives CASSLIGGANEKLFF.

The chain uses TRBV24-1 and TRBJ2-1; 11 bases map to TRBD2. Trimming removed 7 bases from V and 3 bases from J; junction bases left unmatched: 10. Germline CDR1 is KGHDR and CDR2 is SFDVKD. The CDR3 totals 17 residues. This CDR3 reads CATSTGSGLAGYNEQFF. The CDR3, as DNA: TGTGCCACCAGCACGGGATCAGGACTAGCGGGCTACAATGAGCAGTTCTTC.

Here the CDR3 DNA reads TGCGCCAGCAGCTTGACACCCCTCCAAGAGACCCAGTACTTC. Protein: CASSLTPLQETQYF. J is TRBJ2-5 and V is TRBV5-1; D not resolved. Germline V gives CDR1 SGHRS, CDR2 YFSETQ. The germline V and J ends were trimmed by 1 base and 1 base, with 8 bases remaining between them. The CDR3 extends over 14 amino acids.

The gene calls are TRBV7-9 and TRBJ2-3, with 7 nucleotides matching TRBD2. Germline assignment: CDR1 SEHNR and CDR2 FQNEAQ (reference sequence). With V trimmed by 0 bases and J by 7 bases, 7 bases remained unmatched. This CDR3 comprises 15 residues. CDR3 in DNA: TGTGCCAGCAGCTTAGCATCTAGCGGAGCTTATACGCAGTATTTT. Amino acids: CASSLASSGAYTQYF.

This chain uses TRBV7-6 with TRBJ2-7, with 8 positions matching TRBD1. In germline, CDR1 is SGHVS, CDR2 FNYEAQ. V dropped 1 base and J dropped 3; count of bases not matched to a gene: 8. This CDR3 is 16 amino acids long. The CDR3 DNA sequence: TGTGCCAGCAGCTTAGGCATCATGGGGACAGGCTACGAGCAGTACTTC. Amino acid sequence: CASSLGIMGTGYEQYF.

This chain joins TRBV19 and TRBJ1-1; the D gene is possibly TRBD1 (6 bases). The germline V and J ends were trimmed by 5 bases and 5 bases, with 12 bases remaining between them. CDR3 length equals 13 residues. Per germline, CDR1 LNHDA and CDR2 SQIVND (reference sequence). Written as DNA, the CDR3 is TGTGCCAGTAGTCTCAGGGGCGTGACTGAAGCTTTCTTT. Translated, it gives CASSLRGVTEAFF.